The present T cell receptor (beta chain) was sequenced within a study of blood T cell repertoires in COVID-19. As for the study in general: Acute-phase and convalescent COVID-19 samples originated in the United States, Italy and Spain.

This CDR3 has 17 residues. From germline, CDR1 is WNHNN and CDR2 SYGVQD (reference sequence). Trimming at V came to 4 bases and at J to 7 bases, leaving 12 bases not matched to a gene. Per the original data handling: Amplifying reference gene primers gave estimates of nucleated cell counts. Measured with immunoSEQ multiplex PCR; TCRdb has only the in-frame clones, and not every one. V and J calls and clone size follow that table, whereas D and trimming were derived from the DNA. The sample has about 180,000 clones, 80% to 85% seen once. Material: peripheral blood. The V gene is TRBV10-1, the J gene TRBJ2-1; 11 nucleotides line up with TRBD2. The origin of this receptor is a woman in her 70s with COVID-19, enrolled during active disease. Here the CDR3 DNA reads TGCGCCAGCAGTGGTAACGGCCCCAGGACTAGCGGGAATGAGCAGTTCTTC. Translation: CASSGNGPRTSGNEQFF.